In its sample, the clone carrying this T cell receptor beta chain was seen once. The protocol was immunoSEQ multiplex PCR, while the TCRdb copy is restricted to in-frame clones and leaves out a portion. The sample has some 2,500,000 clones, around 93% seen once; the top ten hold about 0.41%. The germline CDR1 and CDR2 sequences are ENHRY and SYGVKD. V was clipped by 0 bases and J by 5 bases, with 13 bases between them. The CDR3 loop spans 15 amino acids. This sample is part of a study of shared clonotypes between healthy human individuals. The J gene is TRBJ1-2, the V gene TRBV10-3; D gene unclear. The sequencing sample was made of naive CD4+ T cells from PBMCs. Subset given: CD45RA+ positively selected. The source is a man aged 18 to 35 in good health. Some clones in this sample may be carry-over from other donors' samples. The CDR3 here is CAISESIALPYGYTF. For the CDR3, the DNA is TGTGCCATCAGTGAGTCGATCGCCCTCCCTTATGGCTACACCTTC.